Reported below is one T cell receptor (beta chain). The record originates from a study of blood T cell repertoires in COVID-19. As originally analysed: Amplification with reference gene primers provided the estimates of nucleated cell counts. Repertoires were generated with immunoSEQ multiplex PCR, while TCRdb's copy carries only in-frame clones and drops some. That table supplies the V and J calls and clone size; D and trimming were determined from the DNA. The sample lists about 34,000 clones, less than 95% occurring once. The TCR originated in a man older than 75 with acute or convalescent COVID-19. The specimen was peripheral blood.

The CDR3 bases are TGCGCCACTCGACGCTCGGAGTTGGGCACTGAAGCTTTCTTT. This codes for CATRRSELGTEAFF. The chain combines TRBV5-1 with TRBJ1-1; no clear D. The CDR3 runs 14 residues. In germline, CDR1 is SGHRS, CDR2 YFSETQ. The V end was cut by 9 bases, the J end by 4 bases, with 19 bases between.